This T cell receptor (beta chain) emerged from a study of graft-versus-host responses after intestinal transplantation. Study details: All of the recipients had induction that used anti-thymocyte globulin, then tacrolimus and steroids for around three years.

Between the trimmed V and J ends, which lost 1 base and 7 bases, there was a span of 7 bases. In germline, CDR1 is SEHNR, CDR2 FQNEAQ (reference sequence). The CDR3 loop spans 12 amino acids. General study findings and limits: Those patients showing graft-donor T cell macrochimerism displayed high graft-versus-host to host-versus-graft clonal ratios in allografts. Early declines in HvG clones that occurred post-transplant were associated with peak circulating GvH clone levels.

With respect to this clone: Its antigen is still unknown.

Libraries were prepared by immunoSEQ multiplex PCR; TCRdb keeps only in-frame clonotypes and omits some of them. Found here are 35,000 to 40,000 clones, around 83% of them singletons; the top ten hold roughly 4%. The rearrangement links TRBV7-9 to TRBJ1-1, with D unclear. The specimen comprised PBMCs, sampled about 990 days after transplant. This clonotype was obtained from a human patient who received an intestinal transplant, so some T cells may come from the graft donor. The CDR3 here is CASSLGEVEAFF. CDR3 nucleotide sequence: TGTGCCAGCAGCTTAGGGGAAGTTGAAGCTTTCTTT.